The clone carrying this T cell receptor (beta chain) was observed a handful of times. Graves' hyperthyroidism was deemed stable absent ophthalmopathy progression within 18 months. The CDR3 regions of TCR beta were amplified from RNA transcripts. First-round RT-PCR targeting the TCR CDR3 was performed with the HTBI primer set. Each CDR3 protein gets one entry after TCRdb re-called the multiplex PCR reads with MiXCR. The sample records around 620,000 distinct CDR3 sequences, around 16% being singletons. This sample is part of a study of T cells in Graves' hyperthyroidism and ophthalmopathy. Germline values: CDR1 SQVTM, CDR2 ANQGSEA. The ends lost 6 bases at V and 2 bases at J; junction bases unmatched: 5. The CDR3 totals 15 residues.

Specimen: blood. The clonotype originates from a woman aged 30 to 39 with Graves' hyperthyroidism. This chain joins TRBV29-1 and TRBJ2-3; 13 bases match TRBD2. The CDR3: CSVTGTSGVTDTQYF. CDR3 DNA sequence: TGCAGCGTCACCGGGACTAGCGGGGTCACAGATACGCAGTATTTT.